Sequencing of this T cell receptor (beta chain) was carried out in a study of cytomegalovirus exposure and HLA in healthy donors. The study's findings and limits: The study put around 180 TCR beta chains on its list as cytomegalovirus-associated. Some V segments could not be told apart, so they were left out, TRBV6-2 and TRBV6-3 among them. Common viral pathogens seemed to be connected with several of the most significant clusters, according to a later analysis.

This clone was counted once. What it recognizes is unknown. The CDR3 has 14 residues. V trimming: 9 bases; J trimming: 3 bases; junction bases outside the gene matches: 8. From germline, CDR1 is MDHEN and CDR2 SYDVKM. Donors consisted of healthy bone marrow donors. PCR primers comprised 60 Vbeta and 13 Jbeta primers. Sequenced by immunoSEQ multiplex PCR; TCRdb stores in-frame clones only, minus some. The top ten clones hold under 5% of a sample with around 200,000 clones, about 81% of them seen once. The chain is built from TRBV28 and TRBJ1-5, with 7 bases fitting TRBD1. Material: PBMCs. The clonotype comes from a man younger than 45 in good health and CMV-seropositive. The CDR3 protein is CASRQGPSNQPQHF. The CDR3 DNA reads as TGTGCCAGTCGACAGGGCCCTTCCAATCAGCCCCAGCATTTT.